What follows is one T cell receptor beta chain and its context. The antigen it recognizes is unknown. Per-base qualities were not stored, and no clone one base away is much larger. This record comes from a study of CD8+CD57+ T cells in acquired aplastic anemia (dated by TCRdb to 2017 to 2018). Study-level background: A mean of around 3.2 ug of DNA, ranging from roughly 0.19 to 27.4 ug, was extracted from sorted CD4+ and CD8+ cells. A CD8+CD57+ expansion meant a frequency higher than the mean frequency seen in healthy subjects. Findings and caveats that apply to the study as a whole: About 29 CD8+ CDR3 sequences were found to be shared between patients and controls, but these sequences appeared to be highly expressed in patients and within the immunodominant clones of the patients. Between patients and healthy controls, no significant difference in CD8+ Simpson's diversity was found (P=0.060).

Genomic DNA was used as template for profiling of TCR beta VDJ combinations and CDR3 sequences. An Illumina HiSeq 2000 was used for TCR repertoire sequencing. The paper's data handling went like this. TRBV/TRBJ rearrangement plots, CDR3 size and DJ length profiles, and Simpson's diversity index were used to evaluate the repertoires. Whichever DNA sequence was most abundant in the deep sequencing data was defined as the immunodominant clone. CDR3 amino acid sequences were screened for sharing across subjects and compared with published repertoires and the VDJdb database. Starting from the raw public reads, TCRdb applied fastp trimming at Q25, assembled clones with MiXCR and retained in-frame beta chains. Each CDR3 protein appears once, grouped with its most common genes and DNA. The V and J calls shown here were made by TCRdb, not taken from the authors' results. This sample gives just over 150,000 distinct CDR3 sequences in total; less than 50% of them show up just once. Jointly, the top ten make up about 31% of the sample.

Reading the germline V gene gives CDR1 ENHRY and CDR2 SYGVKD. Relative to germline, V is 10 bases shorter and J is 5 bases shorter, with 15 bases between their ends. The CDR3 runs 13 residues from the cysteine to the phenylalanine. CDR3 DNA only is kept here, 39 bases in frame from base 1. Expansion of CD8+CD57+ cells had been shown by flow cytometry in the patients chosen for sequencing. All patients had severe acquired aplastic anemia diagnosed by International Study of Aplastic Anemia and Agranulocytosis and Camitta criteria. No therapy had been received by the patients at the time of blood sampling. In the study, sorted CD4+ and CD8+ blood T cells from patients with severe aplastic anemia and from healthy subjects underwent deep sequencing of TCR repertoires. In the USA, patient enrollment took place under clinicaltrials.gov protocols 00001620, 01623167, 00001397, 00071045, 00081523 and 00961064. Ficoll-Paque density gradient centrifugation was used to isolate peripheral blood mononuclear cells. Before DNA extraction, CD4+ and CD8+ T cells were sorted by FACS or by magnetic beads.

The origin of this receptor is a human donor with aplastic anemia. The sequence links TRBV10-3 to TRBJ2-1, and the D gene may be TRBD1, 5 bases matching. Material: sorted CD4+, CD8+, or CD8+CD57+ T cells (not recorded which) from PBMCs. The sequence in DNA is TGTGCCACCACGCAGGGTTTGGACAATGAGCAGTTCTTC. Its amino acids are CATTQGLDNEQFF.